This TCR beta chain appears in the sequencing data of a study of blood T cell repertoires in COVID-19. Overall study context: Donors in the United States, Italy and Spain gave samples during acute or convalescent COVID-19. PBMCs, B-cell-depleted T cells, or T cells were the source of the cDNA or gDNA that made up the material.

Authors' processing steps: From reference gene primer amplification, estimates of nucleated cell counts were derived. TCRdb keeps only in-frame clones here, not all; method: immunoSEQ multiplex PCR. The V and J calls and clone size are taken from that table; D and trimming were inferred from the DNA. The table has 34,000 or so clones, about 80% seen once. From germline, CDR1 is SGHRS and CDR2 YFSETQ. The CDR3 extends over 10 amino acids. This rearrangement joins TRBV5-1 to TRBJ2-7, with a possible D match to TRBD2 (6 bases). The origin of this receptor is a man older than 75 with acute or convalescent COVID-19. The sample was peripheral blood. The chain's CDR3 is CAVGGDEQYF. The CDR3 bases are TGCGCGGTGGGGGGAGACGAGCAGTACTTC.